The rows below give T cell receptor beta chains drawn from one sample of a study of blood T cells in healthy people across ages. One entry per CDR3 protein results from TCRdb running MiXCR on the 5' RACE reads. The data hold 2 million or so distinct CDR3 sequences, with roughly 52% observed a single time. The sequenced material came from blood. The source of these receptors is a woman between 40 and 55 years old in good health. The CDR3 runs from the conserved cysteine through the conserved F or W. A D gene is named only where the DNA matches it firmly. Only some rows state a clone size, as once, few, many or a class for expanded clones.

>few|TRBD1|14|TRBJ1-2|TRBV5-1
CASSLGQGREGYTF
TGCGCCAGCAGCTTGGGACAGGGACGCGAGGGCTACACCTTC
>-|TRBD2|17|TRBJ2-3|TRBV6-6
CASSFAKNSGGADTQYF
TGTGCCAGCAGCTTCGCAAAAAATAGCGGGGGGGCGGATACGCAGTATTTT
>-|-|14|TRBJ1-2|TRBV6-5
CASGMDAGDNGYTF
TGTGCCAGCGGAATGGATGCAGGGGACAATGGCTACACCTTC
>-|TRBD1|14|TRBJ1-5|TRBV20-1
CSARTGNNNQPQHF
TGCAGTGCCCGGACAGGTAATAACAATCAGCCCCAGCATTTT
>-|TRBD1|15|TRBJ2-3|TRBV4-3
CASSLRTGFTDTQYF
TGCGCCAGCAGCCTCCGGACAGGGTTCACAGATACGCAGTATTTT
>-|-|16|TRBJ2-6|TRBV7-9
CASSLQSGFGANVLTF
TGTGCCAGCAGCCTCCAATCAGGGTTCGGGGCCAACGTCCTGACTTTC
>-|TRBD1|15|TRBJ1-5|TRBV7-8
CASSLGTVLNQPQHF
TGTGCCAGCAGCTTGGGGACAGTTCTTAATCAGCCCCAGCATTTT
>once|-|13|TRBJ1-2|TRBV7-9
CASSPEQFDGYTF
TGTGCCAGCAGCCCCGAACAGTTCGATGGCTACACCTTC
>-|TRBD1|17|TRBJ2-2|TRBV20-1
CSARPEAGQGSTGELFF
TGCAGTGCTAGACCAGAAGCGGGACAGGGGAGTACCGGGGAGCTGTTTTTT
>-|-|15|TRBJ2-2|TRBV28
CASTRGPVDTGELFF
TGTGCCAGCACTCGAGGGCCCGTGGACACCGGGGAGCTGTTTTTT
>few|TRBD2|17|TRBJ2-5|TRBV4-2
CASSRNSGGALLSEQYF
TGTGCCAGCAGCCGAAACAGCGGGGGGGCCCTGCTAAGTGAGCAGTACTTC
>-|-|15|TRBJ1-4|TRBV4-2
CASSQVAQTNEKLFF
TGTGCCAGCAGCCAAGTTGCGCAGACTAATGAAAAACTGTTTTTT
>few|-|13|TRBJ2-3|TRBV3-1
CASSGGTSNTQYF
TGTGCCAGCAGCGGCGGGACCTCTAATACGCAGTATTTT
>few|-|15|TRBJ2-7|TRBV25-1
CASSEYLLAAYEQYF
TGTGCCAGCAGTGAATATCTATTAGCCGCCTACGAGCAGTACTTC
>-|TRBD2|13|TRBJ2-5|TRBV29-1
CGVASGDKETQYF
TGCGGCGTTGCCAGCGGGGATAAAGAGACCCAGTACTTC
>few|-|18|TRBJ2-5|TRBV25-1
CASSPNPRAIKRNETQYF
TGTGCCAGCAGCCCCAATCCTCGGGCCATAAAAAGAAACGAGACCCAGTACTTC
>-|-|14|TRBJ1-2|TRBV4-3
CASSQEQSGDGYTF
TGCGCCAGCAGCCAAGAACAGTCGGGGGATGGCTACACCTTC
>-|TRBD1|14|TRBJ1-5|TRBV6-4
CASNRDRGNQPQHF
TGTGCCAGCAACAGGGACAGGGGGAATCAGCCCCAGCATTTT
>-|-|15|TRBJ1-1|TRBV4-1
CASSQVRGGNTEAFF
TGCGCCAGCAGCCAAGTCCGGGGGGGGAACACTGAAGCTTTCTTT
>-|-|17|TRBJ1-2|TRBV3-1
CASSQDFRGETTYGYTF
TGTGCCAGCAGCCAAGACTTCCGCGGGGAGACCACTTATGGCTACACCTTC
>many|-|15|TRBJ2-6|TRBV4-2
CASSQVDSGANVLTF
TGTGCCAGCAGCCAAGTAGACTCTGGGGCCAACGTCCTGACTTTC
>few|TRBD1|16|TRBJ2-7|TRBV7-2
CASSLTTQGRGYEQYF
TGTGCCAGCAGCTTAACCACACAGGGGAGAGGGTACGAGCAGTACTTC
>-|-|13|TRBJ1-2|TRBV6-6
CASSTPTAGGYTF
TGTGCCAGCAGTACACCGACAGCAGGGGGCTACACCTTC
>few|TRBD2|17|TRBJ2-7|TRBV4-2
CASSQDLAGERAYEQYF
TGTGCCAGCAGCCAAGATCTAGCGGGGGAGCGTGCCTACGAGCAGTACTTC
>-|-|15|TRBJ2-1|TRBV20-1
CSAREERAIYNEQFF
TGCAGTGCTAGAGAAGAGCGGGCTATCTACAATGAGCAGTTCTTC
>-|-|15|TRBJ2-1|TRBV6-1
CANRRASYTYNEQFF
TGTGCAAACAGGCGGGCATCATATACCTACAATGAGCAGTTCTTC
>few|TRBD1|16|TRBJ2-1|TRBV18
CASSPTRQGASNEQFF
TGTGCCAGCTCGCCTACACGACAGGGGGCTAGTAATGAGCAGTTCTTC
>-|TRBD1|14|TRBJ2-3|TRBV5-1
CASSFDRASDHQYF
TGCGCCAGCAGCTTTGACAGGGCGTCGGATCATCAGTATTTT
>once|TRBD1|20|TRBJ2-6|TRBV7-6
CASSRYPTGTGLSGANVLTF
TGTGCCAGCAGCCGGTATCCAACCGGGACAGGGCTCTCTGGGGCCAACGTCCTGACTTTC
>few|TRBD1|17|TRBJ2-1|TRBV18
CASSPRTGDPSYNEQFF
TGTGCCAGCTCACCTAGGACAGGGGATCCATCTTACAATGAGCAGTTCTTC
>few|-|15|TRBJ2-5|TRBV7-2
CASSSGTVARETQYF
TGTGCCAGCAGCTCGGGGACTGTGGCCCGAGAGACCCAGTACTTC
>few|-|13|TRBJ2-5|TRBV29-1
CSVAGVTQETQYF
TGCAGCGTTGCGGGTGTGACCCAAGAGACCCAGTACTTC
>-|-|13|TRBJ2-7|TRBV6-1
CASSEFRGREQYF
TGTGCCAGCAGTGAGTTTAGAGGAAGGGAGCAGTACTTC
>-|TRBD2|16|TRBJ2-5|TRBV13
CASSPGRGRDLETQYF
TGTGCCAGCAGCCCCGGGAGGGGTAGGGATTTGGAGACCCAGTACTTC